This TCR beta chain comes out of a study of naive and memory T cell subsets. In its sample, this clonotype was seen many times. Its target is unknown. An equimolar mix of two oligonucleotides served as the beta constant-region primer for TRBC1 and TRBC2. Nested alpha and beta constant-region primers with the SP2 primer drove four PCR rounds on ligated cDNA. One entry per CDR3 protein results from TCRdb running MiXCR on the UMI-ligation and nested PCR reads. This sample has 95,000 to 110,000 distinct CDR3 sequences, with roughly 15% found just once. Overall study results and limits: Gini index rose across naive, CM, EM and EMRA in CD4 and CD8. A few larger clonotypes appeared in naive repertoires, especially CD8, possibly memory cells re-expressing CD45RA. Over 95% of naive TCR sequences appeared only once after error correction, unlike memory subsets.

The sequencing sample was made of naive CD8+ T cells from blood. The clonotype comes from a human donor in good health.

Here the CDR3 DNA reads TGTGCCAGCAGCTTAGATTACCTGTTCGATGGGTCCGTGGAGCTGTTTTTT. The encoded protein is CASSLDYLFDGSVELFF. The chain links TRBV11-2 to TRBJ2-2; D unclear. The germline gives CDR1 SGHAT, CDR2 FQNNGV. This CDR3 comprises 17 residues. Trimming took 0 bases from V and 10 from J, leaving 21 bases between them.